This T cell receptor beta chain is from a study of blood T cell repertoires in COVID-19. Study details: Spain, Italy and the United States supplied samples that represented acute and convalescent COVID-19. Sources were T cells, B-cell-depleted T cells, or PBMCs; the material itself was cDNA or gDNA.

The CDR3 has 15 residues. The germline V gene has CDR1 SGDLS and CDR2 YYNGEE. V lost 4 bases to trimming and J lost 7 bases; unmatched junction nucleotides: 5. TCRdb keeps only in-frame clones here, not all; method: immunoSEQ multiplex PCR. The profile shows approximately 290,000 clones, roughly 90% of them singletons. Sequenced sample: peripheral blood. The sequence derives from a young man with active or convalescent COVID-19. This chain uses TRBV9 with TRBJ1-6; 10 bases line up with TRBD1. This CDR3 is CASSPTDRGNSPLHF. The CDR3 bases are TGTGCCAGCAGCCCTACGGACAGGGGGAATTCACCCCTCCACTTT.